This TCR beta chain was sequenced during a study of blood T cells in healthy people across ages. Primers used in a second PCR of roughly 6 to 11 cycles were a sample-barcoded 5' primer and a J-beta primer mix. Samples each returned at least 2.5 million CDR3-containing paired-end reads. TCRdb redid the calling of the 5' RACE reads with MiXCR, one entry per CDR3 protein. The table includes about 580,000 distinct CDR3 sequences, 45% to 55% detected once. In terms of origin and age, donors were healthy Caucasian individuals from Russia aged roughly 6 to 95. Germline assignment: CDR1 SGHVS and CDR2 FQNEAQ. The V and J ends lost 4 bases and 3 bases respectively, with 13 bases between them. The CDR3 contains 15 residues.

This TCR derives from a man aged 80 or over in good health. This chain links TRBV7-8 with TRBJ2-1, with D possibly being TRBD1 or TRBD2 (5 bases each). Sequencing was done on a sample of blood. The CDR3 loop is CASSSLRGSYNEQFF. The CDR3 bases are TGTGCCAGCAGCTCCCTGAGGGGCAGCTACAATGAGCAGTTCTTC. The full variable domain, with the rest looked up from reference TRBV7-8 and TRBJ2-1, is GAGVSQSPRYKVAKRGQDVALRCDPISGHVSLFWYQQALGQGPEFLTYFQNEAQLDKSGLPSDRFFAERPEGSVSTLKIQRTQQEDSAVYLCASSSLRGSYNEQFFGPGTRLTVL.